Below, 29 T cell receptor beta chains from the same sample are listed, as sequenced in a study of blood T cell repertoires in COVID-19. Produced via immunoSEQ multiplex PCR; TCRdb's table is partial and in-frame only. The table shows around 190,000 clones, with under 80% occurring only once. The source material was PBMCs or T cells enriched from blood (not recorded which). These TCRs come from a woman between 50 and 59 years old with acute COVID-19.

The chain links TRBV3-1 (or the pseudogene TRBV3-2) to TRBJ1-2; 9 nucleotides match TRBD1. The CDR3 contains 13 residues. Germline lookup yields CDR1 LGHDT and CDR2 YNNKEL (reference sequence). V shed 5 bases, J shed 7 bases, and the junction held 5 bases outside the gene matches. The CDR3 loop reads CASSTTGGVGYTF. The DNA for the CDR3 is TGTGCCAGCAGCACAACAGGGGGCGTTGGCTACACCTTC.

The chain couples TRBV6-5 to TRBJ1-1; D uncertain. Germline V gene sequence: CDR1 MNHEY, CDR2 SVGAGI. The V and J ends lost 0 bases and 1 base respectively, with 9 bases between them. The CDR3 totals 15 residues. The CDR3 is CASSYSGEGNTEAFF. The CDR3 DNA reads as TGTGCCAGCAGTTACTCGGGAGAAGGGAACACTGAAGCTTTCTTT.

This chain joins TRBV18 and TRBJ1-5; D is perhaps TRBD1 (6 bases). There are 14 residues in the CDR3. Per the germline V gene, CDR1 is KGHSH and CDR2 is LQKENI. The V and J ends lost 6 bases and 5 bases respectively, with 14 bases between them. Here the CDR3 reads CASSPTGPDQPQHF. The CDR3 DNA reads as TGTGCCAGCTCGCCAACAGGGCCGGATCAGCCCCAGCATTTT.

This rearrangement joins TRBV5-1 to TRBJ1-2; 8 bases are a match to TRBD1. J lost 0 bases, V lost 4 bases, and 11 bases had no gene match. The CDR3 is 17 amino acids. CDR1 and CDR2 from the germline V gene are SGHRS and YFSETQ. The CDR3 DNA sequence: TGCGCCAGCAGCCCCGGACAGGGCTCTTTAGCTAACTATGGCTACACCTTC. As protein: CASSPGQGSLANYGYTF.

The CDR3 loop reads CASSQDLGGGYNEQFF. For the CDR3, the DNA is TGTGCCAGCAGCCAAGATCTTGGGGGGGGGTACAATGAGCAGTTCTTC. V is TRBV4-2 and J is TRBJ2-1, with 7 bases fitting TRBD2. V gave up 0 bases and J gave up 4 bases; unmatched junction bases: 6. This CDR3 has 16 amino acids. Germline V gene lookup returns CDR1 LGHNA and CDR2 YNFKEQ.

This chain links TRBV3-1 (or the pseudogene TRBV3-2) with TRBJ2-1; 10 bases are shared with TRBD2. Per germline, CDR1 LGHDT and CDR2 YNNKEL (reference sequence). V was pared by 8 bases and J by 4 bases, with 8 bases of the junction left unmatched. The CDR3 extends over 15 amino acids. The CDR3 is CASASGGDMYNEQFF. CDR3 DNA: TGTGCCAGCGCGAGCGGGGGGGACATGTACAATGAGCAGTTCTTC.

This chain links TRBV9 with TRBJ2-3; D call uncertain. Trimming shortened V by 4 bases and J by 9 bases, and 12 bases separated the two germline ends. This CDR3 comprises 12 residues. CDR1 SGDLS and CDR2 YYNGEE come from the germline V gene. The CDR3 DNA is TGTGCCAGCAGCCCTCGAGTAGAGACGCAGTATTTT. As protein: CASSPRVETQYF. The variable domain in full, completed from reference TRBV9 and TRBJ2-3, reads DSGVTQTPKHLITATGQRVTLRCSPRSGDLSVYWYQQSLDQGLQFLIQYYNGEERAKGNILERFSAQQFPDLHSELNLSSLELGDSALYFCASSPRVETQYFGPGTRLTVL.

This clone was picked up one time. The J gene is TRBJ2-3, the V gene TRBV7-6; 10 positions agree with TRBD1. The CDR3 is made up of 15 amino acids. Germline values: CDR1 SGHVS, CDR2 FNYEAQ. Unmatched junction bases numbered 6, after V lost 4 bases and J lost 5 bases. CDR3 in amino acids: CASSYDGTGEDTQYF. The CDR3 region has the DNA TGTGCCAGCAGCTACGACGGGACAGGGGAAGATACGCAGTATTTT. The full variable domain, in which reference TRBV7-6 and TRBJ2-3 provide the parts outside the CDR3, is GAGVSQSPRYKVTKRGQDVALRCDPISGHVSLYWYRQALGQGPEFLTYFNYEAQQDKSGLPNDRFSAERPEGSISTLTIQRTEQRDSAMYRCASSYDGTGEDTQYFGPGTRLTVL.

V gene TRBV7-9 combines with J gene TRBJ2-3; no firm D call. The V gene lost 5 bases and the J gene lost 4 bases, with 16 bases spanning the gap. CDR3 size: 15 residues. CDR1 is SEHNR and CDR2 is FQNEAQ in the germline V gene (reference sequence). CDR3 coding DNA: TGTGCCAGCAGCCCCCGTTGGGCGTGGGCAGATACGCAGTATTTT. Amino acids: CASSPRWAWADTQYF. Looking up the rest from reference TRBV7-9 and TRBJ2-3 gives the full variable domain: DTGVSQNPRHKITKRGQNVTFRCDPISEHNRLYWYRQTLGQGPEFLTYFQNEAQLEKSRLLSDRFSAERPKGSFSTLEIQRTEQGDSAMYLCASSPRWAWADTQYFGPGTRLTVL.

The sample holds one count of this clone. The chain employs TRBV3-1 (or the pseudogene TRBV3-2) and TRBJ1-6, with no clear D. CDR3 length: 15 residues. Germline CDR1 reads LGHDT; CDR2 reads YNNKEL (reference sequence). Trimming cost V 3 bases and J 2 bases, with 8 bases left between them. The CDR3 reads CASSHSTTYNSPLHF. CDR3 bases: TGTGCCAGCAGCCACTCTACTACCTATAATTCACCCCTCCACTTT.

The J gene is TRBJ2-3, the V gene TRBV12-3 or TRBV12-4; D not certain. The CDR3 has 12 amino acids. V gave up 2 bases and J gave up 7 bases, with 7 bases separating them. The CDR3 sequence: CASSLSLYTQYF. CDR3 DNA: TGTGCCAGCAGTTTATCCTTATATACGCAGTATTTT.

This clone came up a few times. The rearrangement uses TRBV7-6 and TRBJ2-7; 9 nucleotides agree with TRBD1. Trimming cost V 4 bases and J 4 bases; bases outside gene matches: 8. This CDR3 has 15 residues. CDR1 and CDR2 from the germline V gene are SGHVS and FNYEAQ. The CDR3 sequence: CASSSSGTGWYEQYV. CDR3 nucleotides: TGTGCCAGCAGCTCCTCCGGGACAGGGTGGTACGAGCAGTACGTC.

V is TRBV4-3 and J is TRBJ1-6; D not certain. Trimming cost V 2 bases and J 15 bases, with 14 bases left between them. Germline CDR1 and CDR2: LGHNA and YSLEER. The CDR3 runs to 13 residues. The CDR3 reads CASSQNTETYLHF. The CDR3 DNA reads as TGCGCCAGCAGCCAAAATACAGAGACCTACCTCCACTTT.

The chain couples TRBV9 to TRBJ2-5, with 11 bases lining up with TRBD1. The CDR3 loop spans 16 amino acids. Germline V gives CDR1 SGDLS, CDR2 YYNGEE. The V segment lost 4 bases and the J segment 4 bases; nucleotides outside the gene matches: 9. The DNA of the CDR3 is TGTGCCAGCAGCCCGGGGGGACAGGGGGGTCGAGAGACCCAGTACTTC. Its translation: CASSPGGQGGRETQYF.

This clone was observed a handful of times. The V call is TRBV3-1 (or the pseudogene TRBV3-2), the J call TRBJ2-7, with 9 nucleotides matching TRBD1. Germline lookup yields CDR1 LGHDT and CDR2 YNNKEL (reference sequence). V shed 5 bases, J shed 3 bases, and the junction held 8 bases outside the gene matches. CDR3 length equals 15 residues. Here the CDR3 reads CASSGGQGGFYEQYV. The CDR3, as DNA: TGTGCCAGCAGCGGGGGACAGGGAGGGTTCTACGAGCAGTACGTC.

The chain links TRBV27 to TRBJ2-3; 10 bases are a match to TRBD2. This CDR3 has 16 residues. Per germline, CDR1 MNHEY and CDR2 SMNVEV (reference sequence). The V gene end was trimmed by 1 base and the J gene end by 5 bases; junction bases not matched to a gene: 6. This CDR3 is CASSLWASGGGDTQYF. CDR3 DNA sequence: TGTGCCAGCAGTTTATGGGCTAGCGGGGGTGGAGATACGCAGTATTTT.

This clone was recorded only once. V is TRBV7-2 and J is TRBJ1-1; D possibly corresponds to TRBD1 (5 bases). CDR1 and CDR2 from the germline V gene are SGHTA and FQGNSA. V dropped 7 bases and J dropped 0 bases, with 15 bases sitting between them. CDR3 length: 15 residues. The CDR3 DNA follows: TGTGCCAGCACAAAACACAGGACCATGAACACTGAAGCTTTCTTT. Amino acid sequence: CASTKHRTMNTEAFF.

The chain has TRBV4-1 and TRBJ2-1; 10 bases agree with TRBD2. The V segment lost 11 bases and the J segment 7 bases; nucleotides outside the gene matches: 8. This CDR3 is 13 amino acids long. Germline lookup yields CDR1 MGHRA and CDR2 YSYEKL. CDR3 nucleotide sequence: TGCGCCCGGGGGAGCGGGGGGGTAAATGAGCAGTTCTTC. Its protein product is CARGSGGVNEQFF.

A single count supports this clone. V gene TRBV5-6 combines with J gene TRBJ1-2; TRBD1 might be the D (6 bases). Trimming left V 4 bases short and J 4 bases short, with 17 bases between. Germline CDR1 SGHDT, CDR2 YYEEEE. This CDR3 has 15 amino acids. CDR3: CASSARGGLRYGYTF. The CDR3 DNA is TGTGCCAGCAGCGCCAGGGGTGGGCTGCGCTATGGCTACACCTTC.

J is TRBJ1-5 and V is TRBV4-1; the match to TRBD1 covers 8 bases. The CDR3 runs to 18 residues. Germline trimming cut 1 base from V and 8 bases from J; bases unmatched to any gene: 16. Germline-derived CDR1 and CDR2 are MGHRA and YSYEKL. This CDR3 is CASSQGTATGGGYEPQHF. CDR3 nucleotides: TGCGCCAGCAGCCAAGGCACCGCTACAGGGGGGGGATATGAGCCCCAGCATTTT.

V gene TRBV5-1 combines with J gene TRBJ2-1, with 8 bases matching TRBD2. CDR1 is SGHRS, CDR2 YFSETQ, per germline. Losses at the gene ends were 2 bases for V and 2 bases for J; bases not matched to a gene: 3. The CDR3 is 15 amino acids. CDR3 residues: CASSLAGETYNEQFF. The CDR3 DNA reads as TGCGCCAGCAGCTTAGCGGGGGAAACCTACAATGAGCAGTTCTTC.

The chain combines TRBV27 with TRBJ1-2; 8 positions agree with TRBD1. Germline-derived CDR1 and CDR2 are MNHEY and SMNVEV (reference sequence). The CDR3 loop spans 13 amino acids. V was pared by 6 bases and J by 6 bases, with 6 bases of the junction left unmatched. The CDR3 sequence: CASRRTGTNGYTF. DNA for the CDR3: TGTGCCAGCAGAAGGACAGGGACCAATGGCTACACCTTC.

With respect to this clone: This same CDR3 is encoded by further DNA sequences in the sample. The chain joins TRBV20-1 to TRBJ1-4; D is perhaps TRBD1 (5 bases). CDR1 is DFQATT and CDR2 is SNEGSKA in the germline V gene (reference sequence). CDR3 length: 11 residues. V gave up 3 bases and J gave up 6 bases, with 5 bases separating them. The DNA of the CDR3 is TGCAGTGCTAGCAGGGATGAAAAACTGTTTTTT. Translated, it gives CSASRDEKLFF.

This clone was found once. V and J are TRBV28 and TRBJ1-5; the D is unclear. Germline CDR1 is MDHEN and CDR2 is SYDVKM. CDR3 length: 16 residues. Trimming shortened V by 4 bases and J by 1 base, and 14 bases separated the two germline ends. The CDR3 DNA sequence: TGTGCCAGCAGTTCTCGACGGACTCGGAGCAATCAGCCCCAGCATTTT. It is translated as CASSSRRTRSNQPQHF.

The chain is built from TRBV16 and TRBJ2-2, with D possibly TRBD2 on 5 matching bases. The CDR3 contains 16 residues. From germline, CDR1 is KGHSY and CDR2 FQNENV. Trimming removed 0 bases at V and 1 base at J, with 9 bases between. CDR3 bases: TGTGCCAGCAGCCAATCTAGCGCAGGGAACACCGGGGAGCTGTTTTTT. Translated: CASSQSSAGNTGELFF.

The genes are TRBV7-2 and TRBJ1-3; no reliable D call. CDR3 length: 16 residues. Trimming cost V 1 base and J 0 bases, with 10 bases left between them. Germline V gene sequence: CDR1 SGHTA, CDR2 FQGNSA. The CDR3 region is CASSLGYRVSGNTIYF. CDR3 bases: TGTGCCAGCAGCTTAGGATACAGAGTCTCTGGAAACACCATATATTTT.

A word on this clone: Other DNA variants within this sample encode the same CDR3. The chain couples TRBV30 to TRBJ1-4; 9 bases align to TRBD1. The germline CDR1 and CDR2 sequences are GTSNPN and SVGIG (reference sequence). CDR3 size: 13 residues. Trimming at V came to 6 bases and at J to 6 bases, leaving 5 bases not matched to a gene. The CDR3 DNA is TGTGCCTGTACAGGGGGCTTGGATGAAAAACTGTTTTTT. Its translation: CACTGGLDEKLFF.

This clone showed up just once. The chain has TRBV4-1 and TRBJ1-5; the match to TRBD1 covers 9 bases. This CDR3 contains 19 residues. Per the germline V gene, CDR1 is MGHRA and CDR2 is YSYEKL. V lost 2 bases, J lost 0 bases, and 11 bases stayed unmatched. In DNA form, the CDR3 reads TGCGCCAGCAGCCAATCCGGGACAGGGATGGGGTATAGCAATCAGCCCCAGCATTTT. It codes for CASSQSGTGMGYSNQPQHF.

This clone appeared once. CDR3 amino acids: CASSRGVPNTGELFF. The CDR3 nucleotides read TGTGCCAGCAGTCGGGGGGTTCCGAACACCGGGGAGCTGTTTTTT. The genes are TRBV27 and TRBJ2-2; 7 nucleotides match TRBD2. The V and J ends lost 5 bases and 0 bases, in that order; junction bases with no gene match: 3. Germline V gene data show CDR1 as MNHEY and CDR2 as SMNVEV (reference sequence). This CDR3 region has 15 residues.